A single sample is the source of the 32 T cell receptor beta chains below, sequenced in a study of blood T cell repertoires in COVID-19. Method: immunoSEQ multiplex PCR; TCRdb's copy keeps in-frame clones and lacks some. The table includes nearly 95,000 clones, almost 90% detected once. Material for sequencing was peripheral blood. The source of these receptors is a human donor with active COVID-19. The donor label of this sample is uncertain.

The chain uses TRBV27 and TRBJ2-6, with 7 nucleotides matching TRBD2. This CDR3 has 16 amino acids. V trimming: 1 base; J trimming: 2 bases; junction bases outside the gene matches: 2. Germline lookup yields CDR1 MNHEY and CDR2 SMNVEV (reference sequence). CDR3 bases: TGTGCCAGCAGTTTATGGGCGGGAGCTGGGGCCAACGTCCTGACTTTC. Protein: CASSLWAGAGANVLTF.

This chain links TRBV7-3 with TRBJ1-1; TRBD1 agrees at 7 bases. There are 13 residues in the CDR3. The trim removed 5 bases at V and 5 bases at J, leaving 5 bases unmatched. Germline CDR1 reads SGHTA; CDR2 reads FQGTGA. For the CDR3, the DNA is TGTGCCAGCAGCCCTATGACAGGGACTGAAGCTTTCTTT. Translated: CASSPMTGTEAFF.

This chain links TRBV6-5 with TRBJ1-3, with 7 bases fitting TRBD1. Germline V gene sequence: CDR1 MNHEY, CDR2 SVGAGI. Unmatched junction bases numbered 6, after V lost 5 bases and J lost 2 bases. The CDR3 sequence is 15 residues long. The CDR3 here is CASSREGTAGNTIYF. The CDR3 nucleotides are TGTGCCAGCAGTAGAGAGGGGACAGCTGGAAACACCATATATTTT.

CDR3 region: CASRGEGTYNSPLHF. CDR3 nucleotide sequence: TGTGCCAGCAGGGGAGAAGGGACCTATAATTCACCCCTCCACTTT. The chain combines TRBV27 with TRBJ1-6; no reliable D call. There are 15 residues in the CDR3. The V gene's germline CDR1 is MNHEY and CDR2 SMNVEV (reference sequence). Trimming left V 6 bases short and J 2 bases short, with 11 bases between.

The chain recombines TRBV9 with TRBJ2-3, with D possibly TRBD1 on 6 matching bases. Trimming left V 0 bases short and J 1 base short, with 18 bases between. The CDR3 runs 18 residues. Germline CDR1 is SGDLS and CDR2 is YYNGEE. In nucleotides, the CDR3 is TGTGCCAGCAGCGTAGGTCCAACAGGGACGCACGGCACAGATACGCAGTATTTT. This gives the protein CASSVGPTGTHGTDTQYF.

The V call is TRBV7-3, the J call TRBJ2-1, with D unresolved. Germline values: CDR1 SGHTA, CDR2 FQGTGA. The CDR3 is made up of 13 amino acids. Trimming took 5 bases from V and 6 from J, leaving 11 bases between them. The CDR3 region is CASSPPRSNEQFF. The CDR3 region has the DNA TGTGCCAGCAGCCCGCCTCGTAGCAATGAGCAGTTCTTC.

CDR3 protein: CASSDNARMNTEAFF. CDR3 nucleotide sequence: TGCGCCAGCAGTGACAATGCCAGGATGAACACTGAAGCTTTCTTT. The V call is TRBV10-2, the J call TRBJ1-1; D is unresolved. The CDR3 totals 15 residues. Germline CDR1 reads WSHSY; CDR2 reads SAAADI. Trimming cost V 3 bases and J 0 bases, with 11 bases left between them.

The gene calls are TRBV12-5 and TRBJ2-3, with a possible D match to TRBD2 (5 bases). Germline CDR1 LGHNT, CDR2 FRNRAP. The CDR3 totals 16 residues. Trimming pared 0 bases from V and 2 bases from J, leaving 12 bases between. Written as DNA, the CDR3 is TGTGCTAGTGGTTTGGTACGGGGTGGTTCCACAGATACGCAGTATTTT. This codes for CASGLVRGGSTDTQYF.

This clone was seen a few times. The J gene is TRBJ1-6, the V gene TRBV9, with D possibly matching TRBD1 (5 bases). Germline loops: CDR1 SGDLS, CDR2 YYNGEE. The CDR3 consists of 15 residues. The V end was cut by 0 bases, the J end by 7 bases, with 11 bases between. Written as DNA, the CDR3 is TGTGCCAGCAGCGTAGGGCAGGGTGGCAATTCACCCCTCCACTTT. This translates into CASSVGQGGNSPLHF.

The chain combines TRBV7-2 with TRBJ1-2, with TRBD1 identical over 8 bases. V lost 3 bases and J lost 6; bases outside the gene matches: 15. Germline V gene data show CDR1 as SGHTA and CDR2 as FQGNSA. The CDR3 covers 17 residues. CDR3 loop: CASSFSGTGVSPNGYTF. Here the CDR3 DNA reads TGTGCCAGCAGCTTCTCCGGGACAGGAGTATCCCCCAATGGCTACACCTTC.

CDR3 nucleotide sequence: TGTGCCAGCTCCCCAACTGACAGGGGAAGCAATCAGCCCCAGCATTTT. The encoded protein is CASSPTDRGSNQPQHF. The chain couples TRBV9 to TRBJ1-5; 8 bases agree with TRBD1. J was trimmed by 1 base and V by 7 bases; bases with no gene match: 10. Looked up from germline, CDR1 is SGDLS and CDR2 is YYNGEE. There are 16 residues in the CDR3.

The chain links TRBV21-1 to TRBJ2-7; the table gives TRBD1 as D, unverified against the DNA. TRBV21-1 is classified as a pseudogene. The CDR3 loop spans 18 amino acids. The DNA of the CDR3 is TGTGCCAGCAGCAGTCCCACGCTTCGGGACAGAATAACCTACGAGCAGTACTTC. This codes for CASSSPTLRDRITYEQYF.

The rearrangement uses TRBV5-1 and TRBJ2-1; 10 positions match TRBD1. The germline gives CDR1 SGHRS, CDR2 YFSETQ. Unmatched junction bases numbered 5, after V lost 3 bases and J lost 5 bases. This CDR3 has 15 residues. The CDR3 DNA follows: TGCGCCAGCAGCTCGACAGGGGGCTATGACAATGAGCAGTTCTTC. It is translated as CASSSTGGYDNEQFF.

The V and J genes are TRBV7-2 and TRBJ1-2; weak D call: TRBD1 (6 bases). CDR1 and CDR2 (germline): SGHTA, FQGNSA. The CDR3 extends over 13 amino acids. Trimming left V 4 bases short and J 8 bases short, with 14 bases between. In DNA, the CDR3 is TGTGCCAGCAGCTCGACCCGGACAGACGGCTACACCTTC. Its protein product is CASSSTRTDGYTF.

This rearrangement joins TRBV18 to TRBJ2-7; D is undetermined. The V gene's germline CDR1 is KGHSH and CDR2 LQKENI. V gave up 3 bases and J gave up 4 bases, with 4 bases separating them. This CDR3 spans 11 amino acids. The CDR3: CASSPNYEQYF. The CDR3, as DNA: TGTGCCAGCTCACCCAATTACGAGCAGTACTTC.

The chain joins TRBV30 to TRBJ1-1; D possibly corresponds to TRBD1 (5 bases). The CDR3 loop spans 14 amino acids. CDR1 is GTSNPN and CDR2 is SVGIG in the germline V gene (reference sequence). Trimming took off 4 bases at V and 4 bases at J, with 16 bases between the two ends. The CDR3 protein is CAWNRGTSGTEAFF. The CDR3 DNA reads as TGTGCCTGGAACCGGGGGACGTCGGGCACTGAAGCTTTCTTT. The full variable domain, its missing parts supplied by reference TRBV30 and TRBJ1-1, is SQTIHQWPATLVQPVGSPLSLECTVEGTSNPNLYWYRQAAGRGLQLLFYSVGIGQISSEVPQNLSASRPQDRQFILSSKKLLLSDSGFYLCAWNRGTSGTEAFFGQGTRLTVV.

The chain uses TRBV7-8 and TRBJ2-1, with D possibly matching TRBD1 (5 bases). The V gene lost 4 bases and the J gene lost 5 bases, with 18 bases spanning the gap. Germline CDR1 is SGHVS and CDR2 is FQNEAQ. The CDR3 is 16 amino acids. The CDR3 region is CASSSTGPLTNNEQFF. The CDR3 DNA reads TGTGCCAGCAGCTCTACAGGACCGCTAACGAACAATGAGCAGTTCTTC.

The V gene is TRBV2, the J gene TRBJ1-3, with 9 bases aligning to TRBD1. The trim removed 6 bases at V and 3 bases at J, leaving 15 bases unmatched. Germline CDR1 is SNHLY and CDR2 is FYNNEI. The CDR3 has 18 amino acids. The CDR3 DNA follows: TGTGCCAGCAGGGCATTCCGGGACAGGGTTTCAGGTGGAAACACCATATATTTT. Translated, it gives CASRAFRDRVSGGNTIYF. The full variable domain, completed using reference TRBV2 and TRBJ1-3, is EPEVTQTPSHQVTQMGQEVILRCVPISNHLYFYWYRQILGQKVEFLVSFYNNEISEKSEIFDDQFSVERPDGSNFTLKIRSTKLEDSAMYFCASRAFRDRVSGGNTIYFGEGSWLTVV.

The V call is TRBV4-3, the J call TRBJ1-1; no clear D gene. Deletions cut 0 bases from V and 1 base from J, with 12 bases between. The CDR3 is 16 residues long. Germline CDR1 and CDR2: LGHNA and YSLEER. CDR3 nucleotide sequence: TGCGCCAGCAGCCAAGAGGCACACCGTTCGAACACTGAAGCTTTCTTT. It translates to CASSQEAHRSNTEAFF.

V is TRBV5-3 and J is TRBJ2-1; 9 bases agree with TRBD1. TRBV5-3 belongs to the ORF category, with a function that is uncertain. V trimming: 4 bases; J trimming: 7 bases; junction bases outside the gene matches: 12. CDR3 length: 16 amino acids. The CDR3 spells CARSRSLGQGTNEQFF. In DNA form, the CDR3 reads TGTGCCAGAAGCCGTAGTTTGGGACAGGGTACGAATGAGCAGTTCTTC.

This chain uses TRBV28 with TRBJ1-2, with D unclear. Per the germline V gene, CDR1 is MDHEN and CDR2 is SYDVKM. CDR3 length: 11 residues. Between the trimmed V and J ends, which lost 2 bases and 4 bases, there was a span of 2 bases. CDR3 in DNA: TGTGCCAGCAGTTTACTCTATGGCTACACCTTC. Amino acids: CASSLLYGYTF.

The chain couples TRBV2 to TRBJ2-2, with D possibly TRBD1 on 6 matching bases. Looked up from germline, CDR1 is SNHLY and CDR2 is FYNNEI. Trimming took off 0 bases at V and 7 bases at J, with 15 bases between the two ends. The CDR3 spans 16 residues. In DNA form, the CDR3 reads TGTGCCAGCAGTGAAGCGGGGCAGGGGACGGGCGGGGAGCTGTTTTTT. Its translation: CASSEAGQGTGGELFF.

The chain combines TRBV19 with TRBJ2-3, with 8 bases fitting TRBD2. Per the germline V gene, CDR1 is LNHDA and CDR2 is SQIVND (reference sequence). CDR3 length: 14 residues. V shed 3 bases, J shed 5 bases, and the junction held 4 bases outside the gene matches. CDR3 coding DNA: TGTGCCAGTAGTATTATTAGCGGGGTAGATACGCAGTATTTT. This translates into CASSIISGVDTQYF.

The rearrangement joins TRBV5-1 to TRBJ1-1, with a weak D call TRBD1 (5 bases). Germline V gene lookup returns CDR1 SGHRS and CDR2 YFSETQ. V lost 3 bases to trimming and J lost 1 base, with 13 bases between them. This CDR3 spans 15 amino acids. CDR3 loop: CASSSMNRGNTEAFF. The CDR3 DNA is TGCGCCAGCAGCTCTATGAATAGGGGGAACACTGAAGCTTTCTTT.

The V and J genes are TRBV6-2 or TRBV6-3 and TRBJ2-1; D gene ambiguous. Germline V gives CDR1 MNHEY, CDR2 SVGEGT. The length of the CDR3 is 13 residues. V lost 2 bases to trimming and J lost 4 bases, with 6 bases between them. The CDR3 reads CASSYVLYNEQFF. The CDR3 nucleotides are TGTGCCAGCAGTTACGTCTTATACAATGAGCAGTTCTTC.

V is TRBV7-2 and J is TRBJ2-3, with 8 bases identical to TRBD2. CDR3 length equals 17 residues. The V gene end was trimmed by 5 bases and the J gene end by 0 bases; junction bases not matched to a gene: 10. Germline assignment: CDR1 SGHTA and CDR2 FQGNSA. The CDR3 DNA reads TGTGCCAGCAGCAAAACCGGGACTAGAGAAAGCACAGATACGCAGTATTTT. Translating gives CASSKTGTRESTDTQYF.

This chain uses TRBV7-9 with TRBJ2-6; D not certain. From germline, CDR1 is SEHNR and CDR2 FQNEAQ (reference sequence). The germline V and J ends were trimmed by 2 bases and 2 bases, with 7 bases remaining between them. CDR3 length: 15 residues. CDR3 coding DNA: TGTGCCAGCAGCTTATTCGTAGCTGGGGCCAACGTCCTGACTTTC. It specifies CASSLFVAGANVLTF.

The rearrangement uses TRBV19 and TRBJ1-1; the D gene is possibly TRBD1 (5 bases). Germline values: CDR1 LNHDA, CDR2 SQIVND (reference sequence). Trimming took off 7 bases at V and 1 base at J, with 13 bases between the two ends. This CDR3 has 14 amino acids. The DNA for the CDR3 is TGTGCCAGTACCCTATATACAGGGAACACTGAAGCTTTCTTT. Translation gives CASTLYTGNTEAFF.

The CDR3 sequence is CSVNRGNYGYTF. In DNA, the CDR3 is TGCAGCGTGAACAGGGGGAACTATGGCTACACCTTC. This sequence joins TRBV29-1 and TRBJ1-2; 8 bases agree with TRBD1. Germline CDR1 and CDR2: SQVTM and ANQGSEA. CDR3 length equals 12 residues. V lost 6 bases and J lost 2; bases outside the gene matches: 2.

This chain connects TRBV28 to TRBJ2-7; 10 nucleotides line up with TRBD1. The CDR3 has 15 amino acids. CDR1 and CDR2 from the germline V gene are MDHEN and SYDVKM. J gave up 5 bases and V 8 bases, and 12 bases lay outside the gene matches. CDR3 sequence reads: CASETPGTGVNEQYF. The CDR3 DNA reads TGTGCCAGCGAAACCCCCGGGACAGGGGTTAACGAGCAGTACTTC. The full variable domain, its missing parts supplied by reference TRBV28 and TRBJ2-7, is DVKVTQSSRYLVKRTGEKVFLECVQDMDHENMFWYRQDPGLGLRLIYFSYDVKMKEKGDIPEGYSVSREKKERFSLILESASTNQTSMYLCASETPGTGVNEQYFGPGTRLTVT.

This clone was recorded a few times. This chain links TRBV5-4 with TRBJ1-6; 8 positions agree with TRBD1. CDR3 length: 15 amino acids. Germline V gene data show CDR1 as SGHNT and CDR2 as YYREEE (reference sequence). V dropped 3 bases and J dropped 6; count of bases not matched to a gene: 5. CDR3 DNA: TGTGCCAGCAGCTCGACGACAGGGGTTAATTCACCCCTCCACTTT. This codes for CASSSTTGVNSPLHF. The variable domain in full, with the rest retrieved from reference TRBV5-4 and TRBJ1-6, is ETGVTQSPTHLIKTRGQQVTLRCSSQSGHNTVSWYQQALGQGPQFIFQYYREEENGRGNFPPRFSGLQFPNYSSELNVNALELDDSALYLCASSSTTGVNSPLHFGNGTRLTVT.

The chain employs TRBV27 and TRBJ1-2; perhaps TRBD1 as D (6 bases). Germline CDR1 reads MNHEY; CDR2 reads SMNVEV (reference sequence). V dropped 3 bases and J dropped 8 bases, with 13 bases sitting between them. This CDR3 has 13 residues. CDR3 protein: CASSLQGTGGYTF. CDR3 nucleotide sequence: TGTGCCAGCAGTTTGCAGGGGACCGGAGGCTACACCTTC.